Below are 18 T cell receptor beta chains sequenced from a single sample in a study of blood T cell repertoires in COVID-19. Profiling relied on immunoSEQ multiplex PCR, and the TCRdb table lists in-frame clones only, not all of them. The sample records 160,000 or so clones, 80% to 90% being singletons. The sample was peripheral blood. The source of these receptors is a man aged 40-49 years with acute or convalescent COVID-19.

The V call is TRBV6-5, the J call TRBJ2-5; TRBD1 aligns across 7 bases. Germline CDR1 and CDR2: MNHEY and SVGAGI. The CDR3 totals 16 residues. Trimming at V came to 1 base and at J to 1 base, leaving 6 bases not matched to a gene. The CDR3 DNA sequence: TGTGCCAGCAGTTACTGGACGGGACAGCCCCAAGAGACCCAGTACTTC. Translation: CASSYWTGQPQETQYF.

The table lists this clone with a count of one. The gene calls are TRBV3-1 (or the pseudogene TRBV3-2) and TRBJ2-3; D gene uncertain. Germline CDR1 reads LGHDT; CDR2 reads YNNKEL (reference sequence). The V end lost 4 bases, the J end lost 2 bases, and 10 bases lay between the germline ends. The CDR3 is 14 amino acids. DNA of the CDR3: TGTGCCAGCAGCCCGGAGAGATACACAGATACGCAGTATTTT. Amino acid sequence: CASSPERYTDTQYF.

The rearrangement links TRBV7-9 to TRBJ1-2; D gene ambiguous. The germline gives CDR1 SEHNR, CDR2 FQNEAQ (reference sequence). Deletions cut 1 base from V and 4 bases from J, with 16 bases between. The CDR3 runs to 16 residues. The CDR3 is CASSLVQAINVYGYTF. CDR3 bases: TGTGCCAGCAGCTTAGTTCAGGCGATCAATGTCTATGGCTACACCTTC. The variable domain in full, with the rest retrieved from reference TRBV7-9 and TRBJ1-2, is DTGVSQNPRHKITKRGQNVTFRCDPISEHNRLYWYRQTLGQGPEFLTYFQNEAQLEKSRLLSDRFSAERPKGSFSTLEIQRTEQGDSAMYLCASSLVQAINVYGYTFGSGTRLTVV.

This clone showed up just a few times. At the DNA level, this CDR3 is encoded by other sequences in the same sample as well. The chain is built from TRBV7-3 and TRBJ1-1; D possibly corresponds to TRBD1 (6 bases). The V gene's germline CDR1 is SGHTA and CDR2 FQGTGA. The V end lost 5 bases, the J end lost 1 base, and 8 bases lay between the germline ends. This CDR3 spans 13 amino acids. The chain's CDR3 is CASSQQGNTEAFF. The CDR3, as DNA: TGTGCCAGCAGCCAACAGGGGAACACTGAAGCTTTCTTT. The full variable domain, in which reference TRBV7-3 and TRBJ1-1 provide the parts outside the CDR3, is GAGVSQTPSNKVTEKGKYVELRCDPISGHTALYWYRQSLGQGPEFLIYFQGTGAADDSGLPNDRFFAVRPEGSVSTLKIQRTERGDSAVYLCASSQQGNTEAFFGQGTRLTVV.

This chain joins TRBV2 and TRBJ1-6; D perhaps matches TRBD1 (6 bases). This CDR3 contains 12 residues. Deletions cut 4 bases from V and 19 bases from J, with 17 bases between. Germline assignment: CDR1 SNHLY and CDR2 FYNNEI. The CDR3 here is CASSVSAGVAHF. DNA of the CDR3: TGTGCCAGCAGTGTGTCGGCAGGGGTAGCTCACTTT.

V gene TRBV5-1 combines with J gene TRBJ2-4; D perhaps matches TRBD2 (5 bases). The V gene's germline CDR1 is SGHRS and CDR2 YFSETQ. This CDR3 is built from 13 residues. The V end was cut by 1 base, the J end by 6 bases, with 8 bases between. CDR3: CASSLPGINIQYF. The CDR3 DNA reads as TGCGCCAGCAGCTTGCCGGGAATAAACATTCAGTACTTC.

The chain couples TRBV24-1 to TRBJ1-3; no reliable D call. V lost 3 bases, J lost 0 bases, and 8 bases lay in between. The CDR3 length is 15 residues. Per the germline V gene, CDR1 is KGHDR and CDR2 is SFDVKD. CDR3 sequence: CATSDGLSSGNTIYF. CDR3 nucleotides: TGTGCCACCAGTGATGGACTGAGCTCTGGAAACACCATATATTTT.

The rearrangement links TRBV6-5 to TRBJ1-2; D remains ambiguous. Between the trimmed V and J ends, which lost 7 bases and 2 bases, there was a span of 8 bases. The CDR3 totals 12 residues. Per the germline V gene, CDR1 is MNHEY and CDR2 is SVGAGI. Here the CDR3 DNA reads TGTGCCAGCACCTTATCCAACTATGGCTACACCTTC. Translating it yields CASTLSNYGYTF.

The V and J genes are TRBV9 and TRBJ1-2, with 7 bases that match TRBD1. Per the germline V gene, CDR1 is SGDLS and CDR2 is YYNGEE. The CDR3 contains 13 residues. V trimming: 0 bases; J trimming: 7 bases; junction bases outside the gene matches: 3. The CDR3 sequence: CASSVAAGGGYTF. The CDR3 region has the DNA TGTGCCAGCAGCGTAGCGGCAGGGGGTGGCTACACCTTC.

This chain uses TRBV19 with TRBJ2-7, with TRBD1 as a possible D gene (6 bases). The CDR3 covers 14 residues. V lost 5 bases to trimming and J lost 0 bases, with 11 bases between them. Germline assignment: CDR1 LNHDA and CDR2 SQIVND (reference sequence). This CDR3 is CASSVGQISYEQYF. DNA for the CDR3: TGTGCCAGTAGTGTCGGACAGATCTCCTACGAGCAGTACTTC.

This clone was picked up a small number of times. The J gene is TRBJ1-1, the V gene TRBV2; D perhaps matches TRBD1 (5 bases). The length of the CDR3 is 13 residues. In germline, CDR1 is SNHLY, CDR2 FYNNEI. With 4 bases removed from V and 1 base from J, the gap between germline ends came to 7 bases. The CDR3 DNA is TGTGCCAGCAGTGTCGGGGGGAACACTGAAGCTTTCTTT. Its translation is CASSVGGNTEAFF.

This sequence joins TRBV6-5 and TRBJ2-2; a possible D gene is TRBD1 (6 bases). Between the trimmed V and J ends, which lost 0 bases and 2 bases, there was a span of 10 bases. This CDR3 has 16 amino acids. Germline assignment: CDR1 MNHEY and CDR2 SVGAGI. The CDR3, as DNA: TGTGCCAGCAGTTACTCCACAGGGTCAAACACCGGGGAGCTGTTTTTT. This sequence encodes CASSYSTGSNTGELFF.

The J gene is TRBJ2-3, the V gene TRBV5-5, with a weak D call TRBD2 (5 bases). Deletions cut 0 bases from V and 0 bases from J, with 11 bases between. In germline, CDR1 is SGHKS, CDR2 YYEKEE (reference sequence). CDR3 size: 16 residues. The CDR3 region has the DNA TGTGCCAGCAGCTTGGCAAGCGGTGCTAGCACAGATACGCAGTATTTT. Translated, it gives CASSLASGASTDTQYF.

V is TRBV5-1 and J is TRBJ2-2, with TRBD2 identical over 8 bases. CDR1 and CDR2 from the germline V gene are SGHRS and YFSETQ. The junction had 6 bases not matched to a gene; V was cut back by 4 bases and J by 4 bases. The CDR3 runs to 15 residues. The CDR3: CASSAGGVSTGELFF. In nucleotides, the CDR3 is TGCGCCAGCAGCGCCGGGGGGGTTAGCACCGGGGAGCTGTTTTTT.

V usage is TRBV19 and J usage is TRBJ1-1; D gene uncertain. The CDR3 consists of 15 residues. The germline V gene has CDR1 LNHDA and CDR2 SQIVND (reference sequence). V lost 4 bases, J lost 4 bases, and 16 bases lay in between. Here the CDR3 DNA reads TGTGCCAGTAGTAGGTGGGTTGAGGTAGGCACTGAAGCTTTCTTT. This sequence encodes CASSRWVEVGTEAFF.

This chain uses TRBV7-2 with TRBJ2-7, with D possibly TRBD1 on 6 matching bases. Trimming cost V 5 bases and J 3 bases, with 17 bases left between them. CDR1 is SGHTA, CDR2 FQGNSA, per germline. The CDR3 contains 15 residues. The CDR3 sequence: CASSASARQDYEQYF. The DNA of the CDR3 is TGTGCCAGCAGCGCCTCCGCGAGACAGGACTACGAGCAGTACTTC.

J is TRBJ1-6 and V is TRBV2; D unclear. The germline gives CDR1 SNHLY, CDR2 FYNNEI. This CDR3 contains 13 residues. V lost 7 bases, J lost 7 bases, and 11 bases lay in between. In DNA, the CDR3 is TGTGCCAGCAATACAGAGCAGAATTCACCCCTCCACTTT. Its translation: CASNTEQNSPLHF.

This chain connects TRBV19 to TRBJ2-1, with TRBD2 matching over 13 bases. Per germline, CDR1 LNHDA and CDR2 SQIVND (reference sequence). Germline trimming cut 6 bases from V and 2 bases from J; bases unmatched to any gene: 10. CDR3 length: 18 residues. In nucleotides, the CDR3 is TGTGCCAGTAGATACCGACTAGCGGGGGGCCCAGCCTACAATGAGCAGTTCTTC. Its translation: CASRYRLAGGPAYNEQFF.